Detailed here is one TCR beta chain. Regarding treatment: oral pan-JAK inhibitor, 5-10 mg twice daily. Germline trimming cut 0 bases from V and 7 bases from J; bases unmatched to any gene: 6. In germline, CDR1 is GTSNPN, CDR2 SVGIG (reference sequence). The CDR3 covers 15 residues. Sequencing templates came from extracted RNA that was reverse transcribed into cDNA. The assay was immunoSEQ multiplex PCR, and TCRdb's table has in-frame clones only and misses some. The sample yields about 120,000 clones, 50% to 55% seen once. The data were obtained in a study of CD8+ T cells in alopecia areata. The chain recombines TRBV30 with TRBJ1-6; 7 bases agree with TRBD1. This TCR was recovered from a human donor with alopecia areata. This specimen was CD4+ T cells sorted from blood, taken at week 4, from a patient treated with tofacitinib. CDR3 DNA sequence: TGTGCCTGGAGTGTTGCGGGACAGCGAAATTCACCCCTCCACTTT. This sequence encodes CAWSVAGQRNSPLHF. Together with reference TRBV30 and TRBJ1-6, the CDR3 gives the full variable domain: SQTIHQWPATLVQPVGSPLSLECTVEGTSNPNLYWYRQAAGRGLQLLFYSVGIGQISSEVPQNLSASRPQDRQFILSSKKLLLSDSGFYLCAWSVAGQRNSPLHFGNGTRLTVT.